This TCR beta chain was recovered during a study of radiotherapy plus CTLA-4 blockade in lung cancer (dated by TCRdb to the late 2010s). About the study as a whole: Among enrolled patients, around 20% had an objective response and roughly 33% reached disease control. General conclusions and limits of the study: After treatment with radiotherapy and ipilimumab, TCR clones that originated in tumors expanded in peripheral blood. The strongest predictors of response were reported to be early dynamic shifts in blood T cell clones along with a rise in serum interferon-beta following radiation.

The CDR3 runs 13 residues from the cysteine to the phenylalanine. The sequence is cut down to CDR3 DNA, 39 bases in frame from base 1. V is shortened by 4 bases, J by 9 bases, and the region joining them spans 10 bases. According to the germline V gene, CDR1 reads SNHLY and CDR2 reads FYNNEI. Library construction relied on the immunoSEQ multiplex PCR assay. TCRdb provides this immuneACCESS table in a form limited to in-frame rearrangements. Some clones are lacking; in checked studies, under half of them reflect an unresolved V gene, and why the rest are absent is not known. Across this sample there are some 40,000 clones, with more than 70% seen only once. The top ten clonotypes cover under 3% of the sample. The study tested focal radiation therapy combined with CTLA-4 blockade (ipilimumab) in patients with chemo-refractory metastatic non-small-cell lung cancer. In regard to this clone: The antigen it recognizes is unknown. There are no base qualities to consult, and no much larger clone falls within one base.

The sample here was peripheral blood, taken from a patient treated with radiotherapy plus ipilimumab. This chain is built from TRBV2 and TRBJ1-6; TRBD1 is perhaps the D gene, given 6 matching bases. This TCR derives from a human donor with non-small cell lung cancer whose response to radiotherapy plus ipilimumab could not be evaluated. The CDR3 reads CASSAGEGSPLHF. Read as DNA, the sequence is TGTGCCAGCAGTGCAGGGGAAGGTTCACCCCTCCACTTT. Reference TRBV2 and TRBJ1-6 proteins supply the regions before and after the CDR3; the full variable domain is: EPEVTQTPSHQVTQMGQEVILRCVPISNHLYFYWYRQILGQKVEFLVSFYNNEISEKSEIFDDQFSVERPDGSNFTLKIRSTKLEDSAMYFCASSAGEGSPLHFGNGTRLTVT.